This T cell receptor (beta chain) was captured in a study of blood T cell repertoires in COVID-19. Overall study: The samples span acute and convalescent COVID-19 from the United States, Italy and Spain. Nucleic acid was either cDNA or gDNA, and it came from T cells, B-cell-depleted T cells, or PBMCs.

In the source study's methods: From reference gene primer amplification, estimates of nucleated cell counts were derived. TCRdb keeps only in-frame clones here, not all; method: immunoSEQ multiplex PCR. Clone size and the V and J calls come from that table; the DNA yielded D and trimming. The table has about 490,000 clones, 80% to 90% seen once; the top ten hold about 3.2%. To note about this clone: This sample includes further DNA sequences coding for the same CDR3.

CDR3 length: 14 residues. CDR1 and CDR2 (germline): SGHTA, FQGNSA. Trimming pared 5 bases from V and 0 bases from J, leaving 11 bases between. The chain joins TRBV7-2 to TRBJ2-7, with a possible D match to TRBD2 (5 bases). This TCR came from a human donor in a cohort sampled during active COVID-19. The sequenced sample consisted of peripheral blood. Written as DNA, the CDR3 is TGTGCCAGCAGCCCCCGCCGGGGCTCCTACGAGCAGTACTTC. It is translated as CASSPRRGSYEQYF.